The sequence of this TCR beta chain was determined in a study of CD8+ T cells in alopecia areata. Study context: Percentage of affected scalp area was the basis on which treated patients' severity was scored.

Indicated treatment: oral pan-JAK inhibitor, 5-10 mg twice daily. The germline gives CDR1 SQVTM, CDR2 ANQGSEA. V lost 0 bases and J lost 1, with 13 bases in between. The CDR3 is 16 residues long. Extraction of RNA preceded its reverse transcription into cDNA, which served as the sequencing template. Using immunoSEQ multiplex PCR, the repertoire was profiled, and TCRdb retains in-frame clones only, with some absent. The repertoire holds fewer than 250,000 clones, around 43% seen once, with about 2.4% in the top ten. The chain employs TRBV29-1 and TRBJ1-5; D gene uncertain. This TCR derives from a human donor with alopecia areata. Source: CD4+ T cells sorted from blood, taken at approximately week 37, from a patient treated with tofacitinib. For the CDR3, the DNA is TGCAGCGTTGAAGATACCCAGGCGAAGAGCAATCAGCCCCAGCATTTT. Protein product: CSVEDTQAKSNQPQHF.